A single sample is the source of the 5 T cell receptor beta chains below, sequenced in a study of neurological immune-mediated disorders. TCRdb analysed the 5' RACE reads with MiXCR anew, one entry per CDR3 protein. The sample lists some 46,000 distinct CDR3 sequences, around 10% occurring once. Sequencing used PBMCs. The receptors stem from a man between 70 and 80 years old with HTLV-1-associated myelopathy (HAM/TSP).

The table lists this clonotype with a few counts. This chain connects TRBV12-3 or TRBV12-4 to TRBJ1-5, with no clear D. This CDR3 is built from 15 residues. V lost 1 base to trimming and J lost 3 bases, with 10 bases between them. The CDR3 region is CASSLGAGNNQPQHF. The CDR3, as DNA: TGTGCCAGCAGTTTAGGGGCTGGGAACAATCAGCCCCAGCATTTT.

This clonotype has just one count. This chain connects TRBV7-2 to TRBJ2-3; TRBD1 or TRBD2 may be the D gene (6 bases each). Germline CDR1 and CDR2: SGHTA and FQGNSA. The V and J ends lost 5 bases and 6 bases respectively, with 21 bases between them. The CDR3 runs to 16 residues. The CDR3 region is CASSPRLVGGIDTQYF. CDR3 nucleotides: TGTGCCAGCAGCCCCCGACTAGTGGGGGGCATTGATACGCAGTATTTT.

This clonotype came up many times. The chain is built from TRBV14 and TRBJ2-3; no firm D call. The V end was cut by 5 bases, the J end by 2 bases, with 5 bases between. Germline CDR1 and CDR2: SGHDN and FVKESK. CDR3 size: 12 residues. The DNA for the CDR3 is TGTGCCAGCAGCACCCACACAGATACGCAGTATTTT. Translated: CASSTHTDTQYF. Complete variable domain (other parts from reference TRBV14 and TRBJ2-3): EAGVTQFPSHSVIEKGQTVTLRCDPISGHDNLYWYRRVMGKEIKFLLHFVKESKQDESGMPNNRFLAERTGGTYSTLKVQPAELEDSGVYFCASSTHTDTQYFGPGTRLTVL.

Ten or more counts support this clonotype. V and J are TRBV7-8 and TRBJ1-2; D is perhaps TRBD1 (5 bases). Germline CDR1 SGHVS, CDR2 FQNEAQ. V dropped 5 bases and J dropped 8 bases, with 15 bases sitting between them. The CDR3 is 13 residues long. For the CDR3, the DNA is TGTGCCAGCAGCCACCAGGTCGGGGACGGCTACACCTTC. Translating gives CASSHQVGDGYTF. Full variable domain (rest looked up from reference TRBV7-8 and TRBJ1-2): GAGVSQSPRYKVAKRGQDVALRCDPISGHVSLFWYQQALGQGPEFLTYFQNEAQLDKSGLPSDRFFAERPEGSVSTLKIQRTQQEDSAVYLCASSHQVGDGYTFGSGTRLTVV.

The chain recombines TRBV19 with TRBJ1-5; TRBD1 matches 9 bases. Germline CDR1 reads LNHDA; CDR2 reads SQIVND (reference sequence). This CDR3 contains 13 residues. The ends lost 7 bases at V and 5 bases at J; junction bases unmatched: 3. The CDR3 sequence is CASKRTGDQPQHF. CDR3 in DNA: TGTGCCAGTAAGCGGACAGGGGATCAGCCCCAGCATTTT.